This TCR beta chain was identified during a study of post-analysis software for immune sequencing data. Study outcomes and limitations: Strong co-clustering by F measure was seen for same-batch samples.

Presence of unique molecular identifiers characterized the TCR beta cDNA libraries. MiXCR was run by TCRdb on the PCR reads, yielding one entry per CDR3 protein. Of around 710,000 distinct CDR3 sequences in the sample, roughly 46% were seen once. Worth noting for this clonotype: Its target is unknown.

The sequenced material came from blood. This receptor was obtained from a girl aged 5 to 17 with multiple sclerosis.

CDR3 protein: CATSGTLADSYNEQFF. In DNA form, the CDR3 reads TGTGCCACCAGCGGTACACTAGCGGACTCCTACAATGAGCAGTTCTTC. This chain links TRBV24-1 with TRBJ2-1; 8 bases align to TRBD2. This CDR3 has 16 amino acids. V was clipped by 7 bases and J by 0 bases; unmatched bases: 7. Germline V gene data show CDR1 as KGHDR and CDR2 as SFDVKD.